The present TCR beta chain was sequenced within a study of cytomegalovirus exposure and HLA in healthy donors. Primers included in the PCR were 60 Vbeta and 13 Jbeta primers. Data came from immunoSEQ multiplex PCR; TCRdb stores just in-frame clones and leaves some out. The data show around 59,000 clones, with 80% seen just once and 3% to 4.5% held by the top ten. The CDR3 is 15 amino acids. Per the germline V gene, CDR1 is ENHRY and CDR2 is SYGVKD. The V end lost 2 bases, the J end lost 3 bases, and 14 bases lay between the germline ends. The TCR comes from a woman between 40 and 55 years old in good health and CMV-seronegative. This chain uses TRBV10-3 with TRBJ2-7, with D possibly matching TRBD1 (6 bases). The source material was PBMCs. This CDR3 is CAISEDSQGIYEQYF. Here the CDR3 DNA reads TGTGCCATCAGTGAGGACAGTCAGGGGATCTACGAGCAGTACTTC.